This TCR beta chain was sequenced in a study of neurological immune-mediated disorders. CDR3 length: 13 amino acids. Looked up from germline, CDR1 is MNHEY and CDR2 is SVGAGI. The germline V and J ends were trimmed by 4 bases and 2 bases, with 8 bases remaining between them. TCRdb re-analysed the 5' RACE reads in MiXCR, keeping a single row per CDR3 protein. The profile shows tens of thousands of distinct CDR3 sequences, around 3.3% of them singletons. This clonotype was observed many times. Sequencing input: PBMCs. The TCR originated in a man in his forties with multiple sclerosis. This chain joins TRBV6-5 and TRBJ1-1; no reliable D call. The CDR3 spells CASSWASNTEAFF. Here the CDR3 DNA reads TGTGCCAGCAGTTGGGCAAGTAACACTGAAGCTTTCTTT.